These T cell receptor beta chains were read from a single sample in a study of CD8 T cells in Susac syndrome. TCRdb re-called the immunoSEQ multiplex PCR reads with MiXCR, one entry per CDR3 protein. The sample yields around 85,000 distinct CDR3 sequences, 95% seen once. Sequencing used CD8+ T cells from PBMCs. The receptors were sampled from a human donor with Susac syndrome. CDR3s include the opening cysteine and the closing phenylalanine or tryptophan. D genes are given only for firm matches. Not every row has a clone size; where given, it reads once, few, many or a size class.

>TRBV29-1|TRBJ2-7|NA|14|NA
TGCAGCGTCGGGTGGGGCTCCCTATCCTACGAGCAGTACTTC
CSVGWGSLSYEQYF
>TRBV5-6|TRBJ1-2|few|13|NA
TGTGCCAGCAGTTTTGGGGGGAGCTATGGCTACACCTTC
CASSFGGSYGYTF
>TRBV4-1|TRBJ2-1|NA|16|NA
TGCGCCAGCAGCCAAACCCTGGGACGTTCGGGCAATGAGCAGTTCTTC
CASSQTLGRSGNEQFF
>TRBV13|TRBJ1-1|NA|14|NA
TGTGCCAGCAGCTCCCCGGAGATGAACACTGAAGCTTTCTTT
CASSSPEMNTEAFF
>TRBV7-9|TRBJ2-6|NA|17|NA
TGTGCCAGCAGCTCCTTCTCCTGGGAGTCTGGGGCCAACGTCCTGACTTTC
CASSSFSWESGANVLTF
>TRBV29-1|TRBJ2-7|NA|13|NA
TGCAGCGTTGAAGATGGGGGGTCCTACGAGCAGTACTTC
CSVEDGGSYEQYF
>TRBV29-1|TRBJ2-3|NA|14|TRBD1
TGCAGCGTTGAAGGGGACAGGGACACAGATACGCAGTATTTT
CSVEGDRDTDTQYF
>TRBV9|TRBJ2-7|NA|18|TRBD2
TGTGCCAGCAGCCAACACCAAATCCTAGCGGGAGAGGGCTACGAGCAGTACTTC
CASSQHQILAGEGYEQYF
>TRBV7-9|TRBJ1-5|NA|15|NA
TGTGCCAGCAGCTTACTGGGGGGCGCAGGACAGCCCCAGCATTTT
CASSLLGGAGQPQHF
>TRBV4-1|TRBJ2-5|NA|14|NA
TGCGCCAGCAGCCAAGAACAATATACGGAGACCCAGTACTTC
CASSQEQYTETQYF
>TRBV29-1|TRBJ2-1|NA|18|TRBD1
TGCAGCGTGATTCCGGGACAGGGTGGCCTCAGCTCCTACAATGAGCAGTTCTTC
CSVIPGQGGLSSYNEQFF
>TRBV27|TRBJ1-2|NA|14|TRBD1
TGTGCCAGCAGTAAACAGGGGGAACCCTATGGCTACACCTTC
CASSKQGEPYGYTF
>TRBV13|TRBJ1-1|NA|12|TRBD1
TGTGCCAGCAGCCCTGGACAGGGCGTAGCTTTCTTT
CASSPGQGVAFF
>TRBV28|TRBJ2-5|NA|13|NA
TGTGCCAGCAGTTTAATTCTCACTGAGACCCAGTACTTC
CASSLILTETQYF
>TRBV6-5|TRBJ1-1|NA|16|NA
TGTGCCAGCAGTTATTTTATCGGGGGTATGGACACTGAAGCTTTCTTT
CASSYFIGGMDTEAFF
>TRBV30|TRBJ1-1|NA|13|NA
TGTGCCTGGTTCTCCCGGCGGGGGACTGAAGCTTTCTTT
CAWFSRRGTEAFF
>TRBV20-1|TRBJ1-1|NA|13|TRBD1
TGCAGTGGTATCGTCCCAGGGGGCGCTGAAGCTTTCTTT
CSGIVPGGAEAFF
>TRBV3-1|TRBJ2-7|NA|18|TRBD1
TGTGCCAGCAGCCAAGTAGGGACAGGGAATTTTGGACTCTACGAGCAGTACTTC
CASSQVGTGNFGLYEQYF
>TRBV29-1|TRBJ2-7|once|14|TRBD1
TGCAGCGCTCAAACCGGGACAGTTACCTACGAGCAGTACTTC
CSAQTGTVTYEQYF
>TRBV2|TRBJ2-1|NA|15|TRBD1
TGTGCCAGCAGTGAAACCCCCGGACAGGAAAGGGAGCAGTTCTTC
CASSETPGQEREQFF
>TRBV4-3|TRBJ2-7|once|14|NA
TGCGCCAGCAGCCAAGATACCCAATCGGACGAGCAGTACTTC
CASSQDTQSDEQYF
>TRBV20-1|TRBJ1-1|NA|11|TRBD1
TGCAGTGCTGTAGACAGGGGCGCAGCTTTCTTT
CSAVDRGAAFF
>TRBV29-1|TRBJ2-6|NA|15|NA
TGCAGCGTTTCTTTGTTAAGCTCTGGGGCCAACGTCCTGACTTTC
CSVSLLSSGANVLTF
>TRBV6-2/TRBV6-3|TRBJ1-1|NA|12|NA
TGTGCCAGCACCTCCTGGGACACCGAAGCTTTCTTT
CASTSWDTEAFF
>TRBV4-1|TRBJ1-2|NA|13|NA
TGCGCCAGCAGCCAAGATCGCAGGGCTGGCTACACCTTC
CASSQDRRAGYTF
>TRBV6-5|TRBJ2-7|NA|14|NA
TGTGCCAGCAGCTCGATGGGGGTAACCTACGAGCAGTACTTC
CASSSMGVTYEQYF
>TRBV6-2/TRBV6-3|TRBJ1-1|NA|13|NA
TGTGCCAGCAGTGACGGACGTTACACTGAAGCTTTCTTT
CASSDGRYTEAFF
>TRBV27|TRBJ1-2|NA|11|NA
TGTGCCATCATGACCTATTATGGCTACACCTTC
CAIMTYYGYTF
>TRBV20-1|TRBJ2-7|NA|16|TRBD2
TGCAGTGCTAGAGACCTCCTAGCGGCGAGCTCCTACGAGCAGTACTTC
CSARDLLAASSYEQYF
>TRBV2|TRBJ2-2|NA|17|NA
TGTGCCAGCAAGCCCAAGCCTGGACTATTGAACACCGGGGAGCTGTTTTTT
CASKPKPGLLNTGELFF
>TRBV27|TRBJ1-5|NA|13|NA
TGTGCCAGCGCCATGGGGGGCAATCAGCCCCAGCATTTT
CASAMGGNQPQHF
>TRBV29-1|TRBJ2-3|NA|15|NA
TGCAGCGTTGAGGGGTCTAGCGAAAGCACAGATACGCAGTATTTT
CSVEGSSESTDTQYF
>TRBV27|TRBJ2-1|NA|14|TRBD1
TGTGCCAGCAGATCTTGGGACCAGGGGGATGAGCAGTTCTTC
CASRSWDQGDEQFF
>TRBV20-1|TRBJ2-3|NA|18|TRBD2
TGCAGTGCTAGAGATCTCTCGCGCGGCGGGAGTTGGGAAGATACGCAGTATTTT
CSARDLSRGGSWEDTQYF
>TRBV6-5|TRBJ2-2|NA|14|NA
TGTGCCACCTATCTACCCCCGCCCACCGGGGAGCTGTTTTTT
CATYLPPPTGELFF
>TRBV15|TRBJ2-4|NA|16|NA
TGTGCCACCAGCGATAAGACTCCCGGCGTCAAAAACATTCAGTACTTC
CATSDKTPGVKNIQYF
>TRBV29-1|TRBJ2-2|NA|10|NA
TGCAGCGCGGGGAGCGGGGAGCTGTTTTTT
CSAGSGELFF
>TRBV12-3/TRBV12-4|TRBJ2-6|NA|13|NA
TGTGCCAGCAGTTTTGCTGGGGCCAACGTCCTGACTTTC
CASSFAGANVLTF
>TRBV3-1|TRBJ2-5|NA|14|NA
TGTGCCAGCAGCCCCGGGGACTTCGCGGAGACCCAGTACTTC
CASSPGDFAETQYF
>TRBV29-1|TRBJ2-2|NA|14|NA
TGCAGCGTTGAAAAGGGAGTACACACCGGGGAGCTGTTTTTT
CSVEKGVHTGELFF
>TRBV7-9|TRBJ2-7|NA|14|NA
TGTGCCAGCAGCTTGGAGGGACCGACGTGGGAGCAGTACTTC
CASSLEGPTWEQYF
>TRBV15|TRBJ2-7|NA|17|NA
TGTGCCACCGAAAAACCCCCAACTAGCAAAGCCTGGGGCGAGCAGTACTTC
CATEKPPTSKAWGEQYF
>TRBV12-3/TRBV12-4|TRBJ1-2|NA|14|TRBD1
TGTGCCAGCAGTTTAACAGGGGGACGATATGGCTACACCTTC
CASSLTGGRYGYTF
>TRBV9|TRBJ2-3|NA|18|NA
TGTGCCAGCAGCGTACCTTACACTAGCCCGGGTCCCACAGATACGCAGTATTTT
CASSVPYTSPGPTDTQYF
>TRBV20-1|TRBJ2-2|NA|14|TRBD1
TGCAGTGCTCCCGACAGGGAGAACACCGGGGAGCTGTTTTTT
CSAPDRENTGELFF
>TRBV20-1|TRBJ1-5|NA|16|NA
TGCAGTGCCCACCCTATCGGGGGGCCTAGCAATCAGCCCCAGCATTTT
CSAHPIGGPSNQPQHF
>TRBV29-1|TRBJ2-7|once|12|NA
TGCAGCGTGCGGGACAGAACCTACGAGCAGTACTTC
CSVRDRTYEQYF
>TRBV4-1|TRBJ2-7|NA|17|TRBD2
TGCGCCAGCAGCCAAGATCTTCTGGCTAGCGGTTCCTACGAGCAGTACTTC
CASSQDLLASGSYEQYF
>TRBV20-1|TRBJ2-3|NA|16|NA
TGCAGTGCTAGACCTTCGCACGGGTCCACCACAGATACGCAGTATTTT
CSARPSHGSTTDTQYF
>TRBV12-3/TRBV12-4|TRBJ2-5|NA|14|TRBD2
TGTGCCAGCAGTTTAGCGGGAGGGGTCGGGACCCAGTACTTC
CASSLAGGVGTQYF
>TRBV4-1|TRBJ2-2|NA|12|NA
TGCGCCAGCAGACCGGAGACCGGGGAGCTGTTTTTT
CASRPETGELFF
>TRBV20-1|TRBJ2-7|NA|15|TRBD1
TGCAGTGCTAGAGAAACCAGGGGGCCCGGGGGCGAGCAGTACTTC
CSARETRGPGGEQYF
>TRBV29-1|TRBJ2-1|once|11|NA
TGCAGCGTCCTCGGGGGTAATGAGCAGTTCTTC
CSVLGGNEQFF